These 19 T cell receptor beta chains originate from one sample sequenced in a study of technical replicates of blood from a few donors. Produced via immunoSEQ multiplex PCR; TCRdb's table is partial and in-frame only. The table includes around 76,000 clones, over 75% detected once. The source material was T cells isolated from PBMCs. These receptors all come from a human donor in good health.

The rearrangement uses TRBV19 and TRBJ2-6; 8 bases are a match to TRBD1. CDR3 length: 16 amino acids. Germline V gives CDR1 LNHDA, CDR2 SQIVND (reference sequence). The V and J ends lost 4 bases and 1 base, in that order; junction bases with no gene match: 3. CDR3 sequence: CASSTDRVSGANVLTF. CDR3 in DNA: TGTGCCAGTAGTACGGACAGGGTGTCTGGGGCCAACGTCCTGACTTTC.

This clone was observed a handful of times. The CDR3: CASSEGTRLYYNEQFF. In nucleotides, the CDR3 is TGTGCCAGCAGTGAGGGGACTAGATTGTACTACAATGAGCAGTTCTTC. This rearrangement joins TRBV2 to TRBJ2-1; TRBD2 matches at 8 bases. V lost 3 bases and J lost 3; bases outside the gene matches: 7. The germline gives CDR1 SNHLY, CDR2 FYNNEI. The CDR3 sequence is 16 residues long.

The V and J genes are TRBV18 and TRBJ2-7; no clear D. V was shortened by 8 bases and J by 3 bases, with 11 bases between the two germline ends. Germline-derived CDR1 and CDR2 are KGHSH and LQKENI. The CDR3 loop spans 12 amino acids. CDR3 DNA sequence: TGTGCCAGCGGTCCGTGGAGCTACGAGCAGTACTTC. Translating it yields CASGPWSYEQYF.

In DNA form, the CDR3 reads TGTGCCAGCAGCTTTTACACGCCTGGGCCACCTAAGGAGACCCAGTACTTC. This gives the protein CASSFYTPGPPKETQYF. J is TRBJ2-5 and V is TRBV11-3; no firm D call. The CDR3 sequence is 17 residues long. Trimming removed 3 bases at V and 5 bases at J, with 22 bases between. CDR1 is SGHNT, CDR2 YENEEA, per germline.

This chain joins TRBV27 and TRBJ2-5; D is undetermined. This CDR3 is built from 14 residues. V was cut by 0 bases and J by 2 bases, with 7 bases left in between. Germline CDR1 MNHEY, CDR2 SMNVEV (reference sequence). CDR3 in DNA: TGTGCCAGCAGTTTATCTGTCTTACAAGAGACCCAGTACTTC. Translating it yields CASSLSVLQETQYF.

In nucleotides, the CDR3 is TGCGCCAGCAGCTTACGACAGGGGGATACGCAGTATTTT. Translation gives CASSLRQGDTQYF. V is TRBV5-1 and J is TRBJ2-3; 8 nucleotides line up with TRBD1. V lost 2 bases to trimming and J lost 6 bases; unmatched junction nucleotides: 2. CDR1 is SGHRS, CDR2 YFSETQ, per germline. The length of the CDR3 is 13 residues.

The chain employs TRBV10-1 and TRBJ2-7; TRBD1 matches at 8 bases. The CDR3 extends over 16 amino acids. CDR1 and CDR2 from the germline V gene are WNHNN and SYGVQD (reference sequence). The V gene end was trimmed by 7 bases and the J gene end by 3 bases; junction bases not matched to a gene: 14. CDR3 protein: CASKGVTQGALYEQYF. The CDR3 nucleotides read TGCGCCAGCAAGGGGGTTACGCAGGGGGCCCTCTACGAGCAGTACTTC.

This chain connects TRBV2 to TRBJ2-2, with 8 bases fitting TRBD2. J gave up 3 bases and V 3 bases, and 6 bases lay outside the gene matches. Germline V gene sequence: CDR1 SNHLY, CDR2 FYNNEI. This CDR3 is built from 16 residues. CDR3 protein: CASSDQGLVYTGELFF. The CDR3 bases are TGTGCCAGCAGTGACCAGGGACTAGTTTACACCGGGGAGCTGTTTTTT.

For the CDR3, the DNA is TGTGCCAGCAGTTTATTCGTAGTTAGCGGGAGGGCGGGGCGATTAGCCAAAAACATTCAGTACTTC. Its translation: CASSLFVVSGRAGRLAKNIQYF. V gene TRBV28 combines with J gene TRBJ2-4; 11 bases match TRBD2. CDR1 and CDR2 from the germline V gene are MDHEN and SYDVKM. This CDR3 spans 22 amino acids. Germline trimming cut 1 base from V and 0 bases from J; bases unmatched to any gene: 17.

This chain connects TRBV30 to TRBJ2-1; 14 nucleotides align to TRBD2. Germline loops: CDR1 GTSNPN, CDR2 SVGIG (reference sequence). The CDR3 is 18 residues long. With 2 bases clipped from V and 9 bases from J, the junction kept 15 bases outside the gene matches. The CDR3 loop reads CAWSSDWGLAGDFVEQFF. The DNA of the CDR3 is TGTGCCTGGAGTTCCGACTGGGGACTAGCGGGAGATTTTGTTGAGCAGTTCTTC.

The chain joins TRBV5-6 to TRBJ1-5; a weak D match, TRBD1 (6 bases). V was pared by 1 base and J by 5 bases, with 19 bases between. This CDR3 is 17 amino acids long. Germline V gives CDR1 SGHDT, CDR2 YYEEEE. The CDR3 DNA reads TGTGCCAGCAGCTTGCGGGGACACGGAATCGGGGATCAGCCCCAGCATTTT. Translation: CASSLRGHGIGDQPQHF.

The chain employs TRBV5-1 and TRBJ2-5, with TRBD1 matching 8 bases. The CDR3 covers 16 residues. CDR1 is SGHRS and CDR2 is YFSETQ in the germline V gene. V lost 4 bases, J lost 1 base, and 9 bases stayed unmatched. The CDR3: CASSPGGTGSQETQYF. CDR3 DNA sequence: TGCGCCAGCAGCCCCGGCGGGACAGGTAGCCAAGAGACCCAGTACTTC.

The chain combines TRBV19 with TRBJ2-7, with TRBD1 matching 7 bases. CDR3 length equals 13 residues. Germline CDR1 and CDR2: LNHDA and SQIVND (reference sequence). Trimming took 9 bases from V and 2 from J; bases not matched to a gene: 7. CDR3: CASRQGYTYEQYF. The CDR3 nucleotides are TGTGCCAGCCGACAGGGTTACACCTACGAGCAGTACTTC.

The table lists this clone with a count of one. This chain links TRBV5-5 with TRBJ1-5; the D is unclear. The CDR3 runs 15 residues. The V gene's germline CDR1 is SGHKS and CDR2 YYEKEE (reference sequence). V shed 3 bases and J shed 1 base, with 11 bases lying between them. The CDR3 loop reads CASSSGGRSNQPQHF. The CDR3 DNA follows: TGTGCCAGCAGCTCCGGAGGGAGGAGCAATCAGCCCCAGCATTTT. The complete variable domain, with remaining parts taken from reference TRBV5-5 and TRBJ1-5, reads DAGVTQSPTHLIKTRGQQVTLRCSPISGHKSVSWYQQVLGQGPQFIFQYYEKEERGRGNFPDRFSARQFPNYSSELNVNALLLGDSALYLCASSSGGRSNQPQHFGDGTRLSIL.

The chain is built from TRBV7-9 and TRBJ2-2; TRBD1 aligns across 7 bases. The CDR3 spans 16 residues. V shed 5 bases, J shed 5 bases, and the junction held 11 bases outside the gene matches. CDR1 SEHNR and CDR2 FQNEAQ come from the germline V gene (reference sequence). CDR3 in DNA: TGTGCCAGCAGCCGGCGACAGGGACGGAGGACCGGGGAGCTGTTTTTT. Its translation is CASSRRQGRRTGELFF.

The V gene is TRBV4-1, the J gene TRBJ2-1; possible D gene TRBD2, 6 bases. This CDR3 is 14 amino acids long. Germline-derived CDR1 and CDR2 are MGHRA and YSYEKL. The germline V and J ends were trimmed by 6 bases and 4 bases, with 13 bases remaining between them. The CDR3 DNA reads TGCGCCAGCAGTGGAGTAGCGGATTACAATGAGCAGTTCTTC. This encodes CASSGVADYNEQFF.

The V call is TRBV6-5, the J call TRBJ2-4; maybe TRBD1 (5 bases). V lost 7 bases, J lost 1 base, and 5 bases lay in between. This CDR3 region has 12 residues. Germline V lookup: CDR1 MNHEY, CDR2 SVGAGI. The chain's CDR3 is CASTGAKNIQYF. The DNA of the CDR3 is TGTGCCAGCACAGGGGCCAAAAACATTCAGTACTTC.

V and J are TRBV10-3 and TRBJ1-5, with a tentative D call TRBD1 (5 bases). This CDR3 spans 15 amino acids. Trimming removed 6 bases from V and 4 bases from J, with 16 bases in between. Germline CDR1 ENHRY, CDR2 SYGVKD. The CDR3 spells CAIRDRLGENQPQHF. In nucleotides, the CDR3 is TGTGCCATCAGAGACAGATTAGGAGAAAATCAGCCCCAGCATTTT.

The gene calls are TRBV4-1 and TRBJ2-2; D gene ambiguous. This CDR3 comprises 15 residues. CDR1 and CDR2 (germline): MGHRA, YSYEKL. V dropped 2 bases and J dropped 7 bases, with 14 bases sitting between them. The CDR3 sequence is CASSQPSSRIGELFF. CDR3 in DNA: TGCGCCAGCAGCCAACCTTCTTCTAGAATCGGGGAGCTGTTTTTT.